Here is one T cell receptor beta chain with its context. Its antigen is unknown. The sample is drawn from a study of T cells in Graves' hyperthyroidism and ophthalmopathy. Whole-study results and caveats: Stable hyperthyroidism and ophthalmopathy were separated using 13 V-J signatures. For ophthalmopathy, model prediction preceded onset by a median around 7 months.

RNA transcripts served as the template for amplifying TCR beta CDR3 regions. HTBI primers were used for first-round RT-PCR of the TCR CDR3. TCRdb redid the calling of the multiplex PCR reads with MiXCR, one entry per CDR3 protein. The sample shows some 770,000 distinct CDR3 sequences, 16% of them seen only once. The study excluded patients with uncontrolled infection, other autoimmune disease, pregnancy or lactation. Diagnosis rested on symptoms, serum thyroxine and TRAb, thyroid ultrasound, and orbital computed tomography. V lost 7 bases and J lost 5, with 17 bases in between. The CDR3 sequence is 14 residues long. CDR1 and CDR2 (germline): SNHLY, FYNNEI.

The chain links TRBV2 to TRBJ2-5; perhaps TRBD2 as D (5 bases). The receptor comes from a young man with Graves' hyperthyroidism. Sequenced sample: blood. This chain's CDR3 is CASTRGGPPETQYF. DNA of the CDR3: TGTGCCAGCACCCGAGGAGGACCGCCGGAGACCCAGTACTTC.